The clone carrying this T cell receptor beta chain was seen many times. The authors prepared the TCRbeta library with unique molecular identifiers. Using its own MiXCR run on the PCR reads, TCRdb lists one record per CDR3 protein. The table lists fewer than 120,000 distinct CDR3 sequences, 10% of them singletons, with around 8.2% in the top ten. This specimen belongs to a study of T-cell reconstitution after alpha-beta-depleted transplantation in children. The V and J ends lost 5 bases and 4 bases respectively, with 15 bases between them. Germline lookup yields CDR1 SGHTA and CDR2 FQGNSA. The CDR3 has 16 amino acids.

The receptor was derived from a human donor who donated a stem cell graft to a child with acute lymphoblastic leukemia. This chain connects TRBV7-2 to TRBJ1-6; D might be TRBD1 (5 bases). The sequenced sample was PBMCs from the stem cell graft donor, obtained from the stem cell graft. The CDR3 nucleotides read TGTGCCAGCAGCCCGACAGTTGCGTATTATAATTCACCCCTCCACTTT. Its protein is CASSPTVAYYNSPLHF.